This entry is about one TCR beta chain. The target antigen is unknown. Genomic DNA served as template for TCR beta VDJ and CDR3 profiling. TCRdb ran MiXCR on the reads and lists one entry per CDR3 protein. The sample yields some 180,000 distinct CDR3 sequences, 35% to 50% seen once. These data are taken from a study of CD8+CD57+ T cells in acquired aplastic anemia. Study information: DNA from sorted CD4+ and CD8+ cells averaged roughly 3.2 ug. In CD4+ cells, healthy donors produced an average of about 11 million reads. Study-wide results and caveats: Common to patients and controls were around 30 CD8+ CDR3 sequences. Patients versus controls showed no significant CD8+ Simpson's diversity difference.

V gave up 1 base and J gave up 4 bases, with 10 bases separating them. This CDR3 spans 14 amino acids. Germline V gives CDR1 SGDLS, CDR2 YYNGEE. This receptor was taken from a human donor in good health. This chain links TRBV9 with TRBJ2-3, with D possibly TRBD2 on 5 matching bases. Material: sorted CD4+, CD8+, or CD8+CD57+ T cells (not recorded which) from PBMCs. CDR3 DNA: TGTGCCAGCAGCGTACTACGGGATTCAGATACGCAGTATTTT. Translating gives CASSVLRDSDTQYF.